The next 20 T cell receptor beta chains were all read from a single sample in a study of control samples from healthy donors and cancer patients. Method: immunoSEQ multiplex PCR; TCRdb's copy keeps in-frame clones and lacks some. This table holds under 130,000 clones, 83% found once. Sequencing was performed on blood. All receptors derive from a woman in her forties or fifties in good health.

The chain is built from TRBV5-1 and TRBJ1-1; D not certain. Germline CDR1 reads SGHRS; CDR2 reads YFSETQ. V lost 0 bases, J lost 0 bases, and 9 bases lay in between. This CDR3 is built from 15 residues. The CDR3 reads CASSLGSDMNTEAFF. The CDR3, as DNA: TGCGCCAGCAGCTTGGGCAGCGACATGAACACTGAAGCTTTCTTT. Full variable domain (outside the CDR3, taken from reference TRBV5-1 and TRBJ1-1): KAGVTQTPRYLIKTRGQQVTLSCSPISGHRSVSWYQQTPGQGLQFLFEYFSETQRNKGNFPGRFSGRQFSNSRSEMNVSTLELGDSALYLCASSLGSDMNTEAFFGQGTRLTVV.

CDR3 sequence (DNA): TGTGCCAGCAGCTTCAGACTAGCGGGAGGGAATGAGCAGTTCTTC. It yields the protein CASSFRLAGGNEQFF. This chain joins TRBV7-9 and TRBJ2-1, with 14 bases that match TRBD2. From germline, CDR1 is SEHNR and CDR2 FQNEAQ (reference sequence). The CDR3 spans 15 residues. Losses at the gene ends were 3 bases for V and 7 bases for J; bases not matched to a gene: 2.

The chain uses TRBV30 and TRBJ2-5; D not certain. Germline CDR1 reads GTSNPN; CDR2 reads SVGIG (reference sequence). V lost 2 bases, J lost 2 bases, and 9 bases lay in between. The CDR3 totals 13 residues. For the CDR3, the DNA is TGTGCCTGGAGTAACGGCGGACAAGAGACCCAGTACTTC. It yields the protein CAWSNGGQETQYF.

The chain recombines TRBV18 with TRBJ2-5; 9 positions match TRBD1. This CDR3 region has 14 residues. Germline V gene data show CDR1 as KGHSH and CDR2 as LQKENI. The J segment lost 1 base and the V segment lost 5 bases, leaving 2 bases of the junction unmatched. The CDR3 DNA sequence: TGTGCCAGCTCAACGGGACAGGGCCAAGAGACCCAGTACTTC. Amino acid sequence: CASSTGQGQETQYF.

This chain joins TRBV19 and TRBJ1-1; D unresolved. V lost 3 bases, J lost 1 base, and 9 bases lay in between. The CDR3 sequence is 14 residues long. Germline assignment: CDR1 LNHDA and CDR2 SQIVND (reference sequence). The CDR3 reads CASSIGRANTEAFF. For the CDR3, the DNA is TGTGCCAGTAGTATTGGGCGGGCGAACACTGAAGCTTTCTTT. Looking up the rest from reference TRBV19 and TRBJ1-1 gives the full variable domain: DGGITQSPKYLFRKEGQNVTLSCEQNLNHDAMYWYRQDPGQGLRLIYYSQIVNDFQKGDIAEGYSVSREKKESFPLTVTSAQKNPTAFYLCASSIGRANTEAFFGQGTRLTVV.

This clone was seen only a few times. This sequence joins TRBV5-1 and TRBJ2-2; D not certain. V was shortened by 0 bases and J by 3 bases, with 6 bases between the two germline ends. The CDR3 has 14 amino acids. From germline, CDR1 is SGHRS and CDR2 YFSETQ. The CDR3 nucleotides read TGCGCCAGCAGCTTGGGTGTGGACACCGGGGAGCTGTTTTTT. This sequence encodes CASSLGVDTGELFF.

This CDR3 reads CATQGRGHYGYTF. The CDR3 region has the DNA TGTGCCACCCAAGGGAGGGGGCATTATGGCTACACCTTC. V usage is TRBV27 and J usage is TRBJ1-2, with 7 bases identical to TRBD1. The germline gives CDR1 MNHEY, CDR2 SMNVEV (reference sequence). The CDR3 has 13 residues. The V and J ends lost 10 bases and 5 bases, in that order; junction bases with no gene match: 10.

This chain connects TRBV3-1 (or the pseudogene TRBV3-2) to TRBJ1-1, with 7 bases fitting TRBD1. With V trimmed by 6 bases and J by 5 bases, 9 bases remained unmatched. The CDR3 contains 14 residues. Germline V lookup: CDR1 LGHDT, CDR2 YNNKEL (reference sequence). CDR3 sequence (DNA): TGTGCCAGCAGACCTACAGGGGTTAGTACTGAAGCTTTCTTT. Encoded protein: CASRPTGVSTEAFF.

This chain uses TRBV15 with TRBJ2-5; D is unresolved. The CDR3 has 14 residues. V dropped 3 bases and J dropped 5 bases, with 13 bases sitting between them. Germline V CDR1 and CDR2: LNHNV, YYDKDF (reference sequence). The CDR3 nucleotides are TGTGCCACCAGCAGCCTGAGATCTGGGGAGACCCAGTACTTC. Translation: CATSSLRSGETQYF.

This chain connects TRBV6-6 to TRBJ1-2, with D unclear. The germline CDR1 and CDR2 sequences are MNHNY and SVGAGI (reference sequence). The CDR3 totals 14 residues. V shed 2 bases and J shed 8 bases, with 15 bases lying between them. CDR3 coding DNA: TGTGCCAGCAGTTACGCGGGCCCCGGGATCGGCTACACCTTC. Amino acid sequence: CASSYAGPGIGYTF.

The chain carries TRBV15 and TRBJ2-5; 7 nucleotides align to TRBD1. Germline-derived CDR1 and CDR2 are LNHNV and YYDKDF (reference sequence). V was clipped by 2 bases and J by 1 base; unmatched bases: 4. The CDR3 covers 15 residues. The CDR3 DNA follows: TGTGCCACCAGCAGACTTGACAGGGTCCAAGAGACCCAGTACTTC. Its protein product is CATSRLDRVQETQYF.

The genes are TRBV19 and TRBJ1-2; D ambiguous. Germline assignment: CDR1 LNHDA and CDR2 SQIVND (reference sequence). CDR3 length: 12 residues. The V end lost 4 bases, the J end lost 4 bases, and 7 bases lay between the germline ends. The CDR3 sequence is CASSKVGYGYTF. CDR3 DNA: TGTGCCAGTAGTAAGGTGGGCTATGGCTACACCTTC.

The CDR3 loop reads CASSDWPPLAYGYTF. CDR3 nucleotides: TGTGCCAGCAGTGATTGGCCCCCCCTGGCCTATGGCTACACCTTC. This chain links TRBV6-1 with TRBJ1-2; D uncertain. The CDR3 extends over 15 amino acids. Germline V CDR1 and CDR2: MNHNS, SASEGT. Trimming cost V 3 bases and J 4 bases, with 15 bases left between them.

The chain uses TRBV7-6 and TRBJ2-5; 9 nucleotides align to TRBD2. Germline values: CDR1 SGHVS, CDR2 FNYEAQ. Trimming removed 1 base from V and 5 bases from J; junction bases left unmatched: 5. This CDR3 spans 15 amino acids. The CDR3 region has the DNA TGTGCCAGCAGCTTAGATCTAGCGGGGCGGGAGACCCAGTACTTC. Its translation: CASSLDLAGRETQYF.

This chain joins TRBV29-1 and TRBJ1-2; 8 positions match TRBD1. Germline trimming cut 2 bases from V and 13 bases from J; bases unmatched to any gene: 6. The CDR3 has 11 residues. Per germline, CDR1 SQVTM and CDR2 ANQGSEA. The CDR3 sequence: CSVEQDREPTF. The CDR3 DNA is TGCAGCGTTGAACAGGACAGGGAACCCACCTTC.

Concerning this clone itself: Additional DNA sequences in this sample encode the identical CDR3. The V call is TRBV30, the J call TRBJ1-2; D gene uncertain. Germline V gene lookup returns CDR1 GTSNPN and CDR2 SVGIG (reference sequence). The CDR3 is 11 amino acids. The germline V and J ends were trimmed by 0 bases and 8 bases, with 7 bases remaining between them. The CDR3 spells CAWSVPGGYTF. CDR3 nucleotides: TGTGCCTGGAGTGTACCAGGCGGCTACACCTTC.

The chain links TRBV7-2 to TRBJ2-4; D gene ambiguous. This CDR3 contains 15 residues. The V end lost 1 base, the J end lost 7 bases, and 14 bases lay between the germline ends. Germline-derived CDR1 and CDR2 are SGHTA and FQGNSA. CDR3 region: CASSLEVTTGNIQYF. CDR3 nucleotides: TGTGCCAGCAGCTTAGAGGTCACCACCGGGAACATTCAGTACTTC. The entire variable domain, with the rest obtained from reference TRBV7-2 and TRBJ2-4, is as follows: GAGVSQSPSNKVTEKGKDVELRCDPISGHTALYWYRQSLGQGLEFLIYFQGNSAPDKSGLPSDRFSAERTGGSVSTLTIQRTQQEDSAVYLCASSLEVTTGNIQYFGAGTRLSVL.

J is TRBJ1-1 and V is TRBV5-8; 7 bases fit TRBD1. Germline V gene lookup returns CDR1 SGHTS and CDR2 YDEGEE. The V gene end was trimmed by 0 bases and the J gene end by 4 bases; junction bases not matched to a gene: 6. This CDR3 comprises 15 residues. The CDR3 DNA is TGTGCCAGCAGCTTGGATTCAGGGGGAAGCACTGAAGCTTTCTTT. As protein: CASSLDSGGSTEAFF. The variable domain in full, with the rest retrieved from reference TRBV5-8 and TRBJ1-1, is EAGVTQSPTHLIKTRGQQATLRCSPISGHTSVYWYQQALGLGLQFLLWYDEGEERNRGNFPPRFSGRQFPNYSSELNVNALELEDSALYLCASSLDSGGSTEAFFGQGTRLTVV.

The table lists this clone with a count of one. CDR3 residues: CASRGFANQPQHF. As DNA, the CDR3 is TGTGCCAGCAGGGGGTTTGCCAATCAGCCCCAGCATTTT. The J gene is TRBJ1-5, the V gene TRBV12-3 or TRBV12-4, with D uncertain. V lost 6 bases to trimming and J lost 3 bases, with 9 bases between them. The CDR3 spans 13 residues.

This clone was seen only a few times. This CDR3 reads CASSLGGGGYTF. CDR3 DNA sequence: TGTGCCAGCAGTCTGGGGGGGGGTGGCTACACCTTC. The chain combines TRBV28 with TRBJ1-2; tentative D call: TRBD1 (5 bases). CDR3 length: 12 amino acids. V lost 5 bases and J lost 7, with 11 bases in between. Germline V gives CDR1 MDHEN, CDR2 SYDVKM.